These T cell receptor beta chains were read from a single sample in a study of post-analysis software for immune sequencing data. TCRdb re-analysed the PCR reads in MiXCR, keeping a single row per CDR3 protein. Here the sample spans about 260,000 distinct CDR3 sequences, 36% being singletons. The sample was blood. Every receptor here comes from a girl aged 5-17 years with multiple sclerosis. CDR3s include the opening cysteine and the closing phenylalanine or tryptophan. A D gene is named only where the DNA matches it firmly. The size of a clone is reported for some rows only, either as once, few or many, or as a class for expanded clones.

TRBJ2-7 . 12 . TRBV12-3/TRBV12-4 CASSFTRGEQYF TGTGCCAGCAGTTTCACGCGGGGTGAGCAGTACTTC
TRBJ2-1 many 15 TRBD2 TRBV7-2 CASRISGTSGSGQFF TGTGCCAGCAGAATTTCCGGGACTAGCGGGAGCGGGCAGTTCTTC
TRBJ2-7 many 17 TRBD2 TRBV5-5 CASSLFPTSGGPYEQYF TGTGCCAGCAGCTTGTTCCCCACTAGCGGGGGTCCCTACGAGCAGTACTTC
TRBJ1-5 many 14 . TRBV5-5 CASSLEMRNQPQHF TGTGCCAGCAGCTTGGAGATGCGCAATCAGCCCCAGCATTTT
TRBJ1-4 many 13 . TRBV24-1 CATSESRNEKLFF TGTGCCACCAGTGAAAGCAGGAATGAAAAACTGTTTTTT
TRBJ2-6 . 17 TRBD1 TRBV7-2 CASSRRTGLSGANVLTF TGTGCCAGCAGTCGCCGGACAGGGTTGAGTGGGGCCAACGTCCTGACTTTC
TRBJ1-5 . 13 . TRBV20-1 CSATHRGNQPQHF TGCAGTGCTACCCACAGAGGCAATCAGCCCCAGCATTTT
TRBJ2-5 . 15 . TRBV20-1 CSARDVGGPRETQYF TGCAGTGCTAGAGATGTAGGAGGGCCTAGAGAGACCCAGTACTTC
TRBJ1-1 few 11 TRBD1 TRBV29-1 CSVLTGVGAFF TGCAGCGTCCTCACAGGGGTTGGGGCTTTCTTT
TRBJ1-1 many 14 . TRBV29-1 CSVEQGQGTFEAFF TGCAGCGTTGAACAAGGGCAGGGGACGTTTGAAGCTTTCTTT
TRBJ2-2 . 19 . TRBV7-9 CASSLAGLARAFHTGELFF TGTGCCAGCAGCTTAGCGGGTCTGGCTCGGGCCTTCCACACCGGGGAGCTGTTTTTT
TRBJ1-5 many 17 TRBD1 TRBV7-8 CASSLDFGTGGNQPQHF TGTGCCAGCAGCTTAGATTTCGGTACAGGGGGAAATCAGCCCCAGCATTTT
TRBJ2-1 once 17 TRBD2 TRBV4-2 CASSQGTGLASHNEQFF TGTGCCAGCAGCCAAGGAACGGGACTAGCGTCCCACAATGAGCAGTTCTTC
TRBJ2-5 . 18 . TRBV7-9 CASTRVGGLESFQETRYF TGTGCCAGCACCCGAGTGGGCGGTCTGGAGAGTTTCCAAGAGACCCGGTACTTC
TRBJ1-2 . 14 . TRBV5-5 CACSSGQSLYGYTF TGTGCCTGCAGCTCAGGACAGAGCCTCTATGGCTACACCTTC
TRBJ2-3 . 11 . TRBV10-3 CAISGTDTQYF TGTGCCATCAGCGGCACAGATACGCAGTATTTT
TRBJ2-3 . 13 TRBD2 TRBV27 CASNPGGGDTQYF TGTGCCAGCAACCCGGGGGGAGGAGATACGCAGTATTTT
TRBJ2-5 . 15 . TRBV6-1 CASSDLTPLKETQYF TGTGCCAGCAGTGACCTAACTCCCCTTAAAGAGACCCAGTACTTC
TRBJ1-2 many 14 TRBD1 TRBV15 CATSRTGQGYGYTF TGTGCCACCAGCAGGACCGGACAGGGCTATGGCTACACCTTC
TRBJ2-1 many 15 TRBD2 TRBV20-1 CSASRLAGTYNEQFF TGCAGTGCCTCGAGACTAGCGGGGACCTACAATGAGCAGTTCTTC
TRBJ1-5 many 15 . TRBV20-1 CSARSIRGPNQPQHF TGCAGTGCTAGAAGCATTCGTGGACCTAATCAGCCCCAGCATTTT
TRBJ2-2 many 15 . TRBV4-1 CASSPTRRGTGELFF TGCGCCAGCAGCCCGACCCGGAGAGGCACCGGGGAGCTGTTTTTT